The clone carrying this TCR beta chain has more than one count but fewer than ten. The CDR3 contains 14 residues. V gave up 0 bases and J gave up 5 bases; unmatched junction bases: 4. This sample was taken from a study of patients and donors after allogeneic stem cell transplantation. In TCRdb, the RT-PCR reads were re-called with MiXCR into one record per CDR3 protein. In the table there are 410,000 or so distinct CDR3 sequences, approximately 16% of which are singletons. The specimen sequenced was blood, either unsorted or a sorted T cell fraction (not recorded which). V is TRBV12-3 or TRBV12-4 and J is TRBJ2-7; 7 bases match TRBD2. This TCR came from a human donor who was either an allogeneic HSCT recipient or a stem cell or donor lymphocyte infusion donor (not recorded which). It is not recorded whose cells these are; they may come from a transplant donor. CDR3 DNA: TGTGCCAGCAGTTTAGCGGGGGGGGGACACGAGCAGTACTTC. Translating gives CASSLAGGGHEQYF.